This passage covers 22 T cell receptor beta chains from one sample sequenced in a study of T cell responses to AZD1222 COVID-19 vaccine. Produced via immunoSEQ multiplex PCR; TCRdb's table is partial and in-frame only. Of over 110,000 clones in the sample, about 91% are singletons; the top ten hold around 10%. The sequenced sample was peripheral blood, obtained 28 days after the second AZD1222 dose. Every receptor here comes from an adult who received the AZD1222 COVID-19 vaccine.

This chain connects TRBV7-8 to TRBJ2-2, with 7 bases lining up with TRBD2. Germline V CDR1 and CDR2: SGHVS, FQNEAQ. The CDR3 loop spans 16 amino acids. V gave up 0 bases and J gave up 0 bases; unmatched junction bases: 1. CDR3 nucleotide sequence: TGTGCCAGCAGCTTAGCGCTAGCGGCGAACACCGGGGAGCTGTTTTTT. Amino acid sequence: CASSLALAANTGELFF.

V usage is TRBV5-1 and J usage is TRBJ2-1; TRBD2 matches at 13 bases. Looked up from germline, CDR1 is SGHRS and CDR2 is YFSETQ. The junction had 8 bases not matched to a gene; V was cut back by 5 bases and J by 6 bases. CDR3 length equals 16 residues. CDR3 sequence (DNA): TGCGCCAGCAGTAAACCGGGGACTAGCGGGACCAATGAGCAGTTCTTC. It encodes CASSKPGTSGTNEQFF.

V usage is TRBV2 and J usage is TRBJ2-7; D is ambiguous. V lost 6 bases, J lost 6 bases, and 6 bases lay in between. This CDR3 is 10 amino acids long. Germline V gene sequence: CDR1 SNHLY, CDR2 FYNNEI. CDR3 DNA: TGTGCCAGCAGGAGATCCGAGCAGTACTTC. Its protein product is CASRRSEQYF.

Only a few counts were recorded for this clone. The chain carries TRBV19 and TRBJ1-2; D gene uncertain. Germline V CDR1 and CDR2: LNHDA, SQIVND (reference sequence). V lost 3 bases and J lost 6, with 14 bases in between. This CDR3 is 14 amino acids long. The CDR3 region has the DNA TGTGCCAGTAGTATCTGGCAGGTTCGGGATGGCTACACCTTC. Amino acids: CASSIWQVRDGYTF.

The chain carries TRBV6-5 and TRBJ1-2; D possibly corresponds to TRBD1 (6 bases). Deletions cut 0 bases from V and 2 bases from J, with 10 bases between. Germline V gene lookup returns CDR1 MNHEY and CDR2 SVGAGI. This CDR3 is built from 15 residues. The CDR3 DNA follows: TGTGCCAGCAGTTACTCGATAGGGGGGAACTATGGCTACACCTTC. Protein: CASSYSIGGNYGYTF.

This chain links TRBV28 with TRBJ1-4; 8 positions agree with TRBD1. Germline-derived CDR1 and CDR2 are MDHEN and SYDVKM. This CDR3 is 15 amino acids long. Trimming cost V 2 bases and J 7 bases; bases outside gene matches: 6. The CDR3 nucleotides read TGTGCCAGCAGTTTAAGTAACAGGGGGGTTGAAAAACTGTTTTTT. It codes for CASSLSNRGVEKLFF.

The rearrangement links TRBV29-1 to TRBJ1-2, with no clear D. The V end was cut by 0 bases, the J end by 8 bases, with 16 bases between. CDR3 length equals 14 residues. In germline, CDR1 is SQVTM, CDR2 ANQGSEA. In nucleotides, the CDR3 is TGCAGCGTTGAAGATCTTGGGCAGTCAAGGGGCTACACCTTC. It yields the protein CSVEDLGQSRGYTF.

The rearrangement links TRBV5-6 to TRBJ2-3; D may be TRBD2 (5 bases). Germline V lookup: CDR1 SGHDT, CDR2 YYEEEE. This CDR3 comprises 14 residues. Trimming took off 6 bases at V and 2 bases at J, with 13 bases between the two ends. The CDR3 region is CASIISGYTDTQYF. The CDR3 DNA sequence: TGTGCCAGCATCATAAGCGGCTACACAGATACGCAGTATTTT.

This CDR3 reads CSVEAQRLQETQYF. The CDR3, as DNA: TGCAGCGTTGAAGCACAGCGCCTCCAAGAGACCCAGTACTTC. The V call is TRBV29-1, the J call TRBJ2-5; unclear D gene. The V end was cut by 1 base, the J end by 1 base, with 10 bases between. This CDR3 has 14 amino acids. The V gene's germline CDR1 is SQVTM and CDR2 ANQGSEA.

The gene calls are TRBV7-2 and TRBJ1-4; D gene uncertain. Trimming removed 4 bases from V and 4 bases from J, with 7 bases in between. The V gene's germline CDR1 is SGHTA and CDR2 FQGNSA. The CDR3 sequence is 13 residues long. CDR3 sequence (DNA): TGTGCCAGCAGCTGGGGAAATAATGAAAAACTGTTTTTT. Protein: CASSWGNNEKLFF.

J is TRBJ1-4 and V is TRBV3-1 (or the pseudogene TRBV3-2); 7 positions match TRBD1. Germline loops: CDR1 LGHDT, CDR2 YNNKEL (reference sequence). This CDR3 has 15 residues. Losses at the gene ends were 4 bases for V and 6 bases for J; bases not matched to a gene: 8. Here the CDR3 reads CASSPTGVLDEKLFF. The CDR3 DNA is TGTGCCAGCAGCCCTACAGGGGTTTTGGATGAAAAACTGTTTTTT.

The V gene is TRBV30, the J gene TRBJ1-1, with 7 bases fitting TRBD1. Germline CDR1 and CDR2: GTSNPN and SVGIG (reference sequence). The V gene end was trimmed by 2 bases and the J gene end by 6 bases; junction bases not matched to a gene: 12. The CDR3 totals 15 residues. DNA of the CDR3: TGTGCCTGGAGTCTGGGGACAGCCATTTTCGCTGAAGCTTTCTTT. The encoded protein is CAWSLGTAIFAEAFF. The complete variable domain, with remaining parts taken from reference TRBV30 and TRBJ1-1, reads SQTIHQWPATLVQPVGSPLSLECTVEGTSNPNLYWYRQAAGRGLQLLFYSVGIGQISSEVPQNLSASRPQDRQFILSSKKLLLSDSGFYLCAWSLGTAIFAEAFFGQGTRLTVV.

The V call is TRBV7-2, the J call TRBJ1-2, with 7 bases identical to TRBD1. The CDR3 covers 15 residues. Germline V gives CDR1 SGHTA, CDR2 FQGNSA. V lost 4 bases, J lost 4 bases, and 9 bases stayed unmatched. This CDR3 is CASSYSGQAGYGYTF. The CDR3 DNA reads TGTGCCAGCAGCTATTCAGGACAGGCCGGCTATGGCTACACCTTC.

V and J are TRBV2 and TRBJ2-1; 7 positions match TRBD1. The CDR3 spans 12 residues. Germline assignment: CDR1 SNHLY and CDR2 FYNNEI. V gave up 6 bases and J gave up 7 bases; unmatched junction bases: 3. The CDR3: CASSRQGNEQFF. As DNA, the CDR3 is TGTGCCAGCAGCCGACAGGGAAATGAGCAGTTCTTC.

The gene calls are TRBV28 and TRBJ1-4; 7 nucleotides align to TRBD1. In germline, CDR1 is MDHEN, CDR2 SYDVKM. The CDR3 covers 16 residues. The junction had 8 bases not matched to a gene; V was cut back by 1 base and J by 6 bases. For the CDR3, the DNA is TGTGCCAGCAGTTTATATAAGACAGGGATCTATGAAAAACTGTTTTTT. This codes for CASSLYKTGIYEKLFF.

The gene calls are TRBV5-6 and TRBJ2-7; D possibly uses TRBD1 or TRBD2 (5 bases each). CDR3 length: 14 amino acids. Germline CDR1 is SGHDT and CDR2 is YYEEEE. V dropped 7 bases and J dropped 4 bases, with 18 bases sitting between them. CDR3: CASAPGPGIYEQYV. The DNA of the CDR3 is TGTGCCAGCGCCCCGGGACCGGGGATTTACGAGCAGTACGTC.

This clone was recorded once. CDR3 loop: CAIYYSGYTF. The CDR3 DNA reads TGTGCCATATATTACTCGGGCTACACCTTC. The chain employs TRBV6-6 and TRBJ1-2; D not resolved. Looked up from germline, CDR1 is MNHNY and CDR2 is SVGAGI (reference sequence). V lost 10 bases, J lost 8 bases, and 11 bases lay in between. The CDR3 spans 10 residues.

On this clone itself: At one boundary the junction diverges from the germline segment, which might be a read error. The chain joins TRBV6-5 to TRBJ1-5, with unresolved D. This CDR3 is 13 amino acids long. Germline V gene lookup returns CDR1 MNHEY and CDR2 SVGAGI. CDR3 sequence reads: CASSDSENQPQHF. For the CDR3, the DNA is TGTGCCAGCAGTGACTCAGAGAATCAGCCCCAGCATTTT.

CDR3 sequence: CATSRGTSGSEQYF. In DNA, the CDR3 is TGTGCCACCAGCAGAGGGACTAGCGGGAGCGAGCAGTACTTC. This chain joins TRBV15 and TRBJ2-7; TRBD2 matches 13 bases. The CDR3 sequence is 14 residues long. CDR1 is LNHNV and CDR2 is YYDKDF in the germline V gene (reference sequence). The V and J ends lost 1 base and 6 bases, in that order; junction bases with no gene match: 0.

The chain joins TRBV3-1 (or the pseudogene TRBV3-2) to TRBJ1-1; D perhaps matches TRBD1 (5 bases). This CDR3 contains 14 residues. The germline V gene has CDR1 LGHDT and CDR2 YNNKEL (reference sequence). V lost 5 bases and J 1 base, leaving 11 bases between the germline ends. In DNA form, the CDR3 reads TGTGCCAGCAGCAAGGGACTATCGAACACTGAAGCTTTCTTT. Its protein product is CASSKGLSNTEAFF.

This rearrangement joins TRBV7-2 to TRBJ1-2; the match to TRBD1 covers 10 bases. CDR1 is SGHTA and CDR2 is FQGNSA in the germline V gene. CDR3 length: 12 amino acids. The ends lost 8 bases at V and 8 bases at J; junction bases unmatched: 5. The CDR3 region has the DNA TGTGCCAGCGCTGGACAGGGGGTGGGCTACACCTTC. Residues: CASAGQGVGYTF.

This chain joins TRBV3-1 (or the pseudogene TRBV3-2) and TRBJ1-2; D not resolved. Germline CDR1 and CDR2: LGHDT and YNNKEL (reference sequence). With 0 bases removed from V and 0 bases from J, the gap between germline ends came to 11 bases. This CDR3 has 16 amino acids. The CDR3, as DNA: TGTGCCAGCAGCCAAGAACATTCCGGGACTAACTATGGCTACACCTTC. It specifies CASSQEHSGTNYGYTF.